This T cell receptor (beta chain) comes out of a study of shared clonotypes between healthy human individuals. A remark on this clone: Its specificity is not known.

The material for each subset, its genomic DNA, was split evenly across several immunoSEQ plates. Method: immunoSEQ multiplex PCR; TCRdb's copy keeps in-frame clones and lacks some. The sample consists of approximately 720,000 clones, around 90% of them appearing once. The germline gives CDR1 LNHDA, CDR2 SQIVND (reference sequence). This CDR3 comprises 15 residues. Trimming stripped 3 bases from V and 0 bases from J, with 9 bases between. Notes on the study in general: Among donors, clonotype sharing was expected to be affected by sequencing depth. Generally, estimated richness proved larger in naive subsets than it did in memory subsets.

Naive CD8 cells, CD45RO-negative and positively selected for CCR7, excluded terminally differentiated effector memory CD45RA+ cells. The chain links TRBV19 to TRBJ2-1; TRBD1 or TRBD2 may be the D gene (5 bases each). Sequencing used naive CD8+ T cells sorted from blood. This receptor was obtained from a man aged 25 to 45 in good health. CDR3 sequence (DNA): TGTGCCAGTAGTATTGAGGGGCCCTCCTACAATGAGCAGTTCTTC. Protein sequence: CASSIEGPSYNEQFF.